The 16 T cell receptor beta chains below all came from one sample that was sequenced in a study of T-cell reconstitution after alpha-beta-depleted transplantation in children. Unique molecular identifiers were used to barcode this TCRbeta library. Each CDR3 protein gets one entry after TCRdb re-called the PCR reads with MiXCR. Of 200,000 to 300,000 distinct CDR3 sequences in the sample, 8.2% are singletons; the top ten hold roughly 6%. Material: PBMCs, mostly from graft donor cells, obtained 180 days after TCRalphabeta/CD19-depleted stem cell transplant. These receptors all come from a male patient younger than 18 who had a stem cell transplant for acute lymphoblastic leukemia, so the T cells may come from the graft donor.

This clonotype has a count of ten or more. The J gene is TRBJ2-1, the V gene TRBV27, with 8 positions matching TRBD1. The CDR3 length is 17 residues. Germline lookup yields CDR1 MNHEY and CDR2 SMNVEV (reference sequence). V lost 5 bases and J lost 0; bases outside the gene matches: 9. The CDR3 region has the DNA TGTGCCAGCAGTCGGACAGGGCGGTCCCTCTCCTACAATGAGCAGTTCTTC. Translated: CASSRTGRSLSYNEQFF.

There are a few counts of this clonotype. The chain combines TRBV20-1 with TRBJ1-3, with unresolved D. V lost 1 base, J lost 2 bases, and 15 bases lay in between. The length of the CDR3 is 16 residues. CDR1 is DFQATT and CDR2 is SNEGSKA in the germline V gene (reference sequence). Written as DNA, the CDR3 is TGCAGTGCTAGAGGCGGCCAGGAGAGGGCTGGAAACACCATATATTTT. It encodes CSARGGQERAGNTIYF.

This clonotype has ten or more counts. The V call is TRBV7-9, the J call TRBJ2-5; no definite D call. The CDR3 spans 12 residues. The V end was cut by 6 bases, the J end by 3 bases, with 8 bases between. Germline lookup yields CDR1 SEHNR and CDR2 FQNEAQ (reference sequence). The CDR3, as DNA: TGTGCCAGCAGGTCCACGGAAGAGACCCAGTACTTC. It codes for CASRSTEETQYF.

The sample holds many counts of this clonotype. V is TRBV28 and J is TRBJ2-2; 11 bases match TRBD1. V shed 4 bases and J 4 bases; nucleotides not matched to a gene: 5. CDR1 is MDHEN, CDR2 SYDVKM, per germline. The CDR3 consists of 16 residues. Here the CDR3 DNA reads TGTGCCAGCAGTTCTGGACAGGGGGCCGGCACCGGGGAGCTGTTTTTT. This encodes CASSSGQGAGTGELFF.

This clonotype was observed many times. The chain is built from TRBV25-1 and TRBJ2-7; D is possibly TRBD1 (5 bases). Germline V lookup: CDR1 MGHDK, CDR2 SYGVNS. V was pared by 4 bases and J by 6 bases, with 16 bases between. CDR3 length equals 14 residues. CDR3 nucleotides: TGTGCCAGCAGTGCCTCAACAGGTTTGGGCGAGCAGTACTTC. It is translated as CASSASTGLGEQYF.

This clonotype came up many times. The V and J genes are TRBV5-5 and TRBJ2-3; D is uncertain. This CDR3 comprises 15 residues. V dropped 4 bases and J dropped 11 bases, with 23 bases sitting between them. Per the germline V gene, CDR1 is SGHKS and CDR2 is YYEKEE (reference sequence). The CDR3 loop reads CASSAVEPTPLWQYF. The CDR3 nucleotides read TGTGCCAGCAGCGCTGTAGAGCCAACCCCTTTATGGCAGTATTTT.

This clonotype occurred many times. V is TRBV5-1 and J is TRBJ2-7; 8 bases line up with TRBD1. V shed 4 bases, J shed 4 bases, and the junction held 7 bases outside the gene matches. The CDR3 contains 14 residues. CDR1 SGHRS and CDR2 YFSETQ come from the germline V gene. The CDR3 bases are TGCGCCAGCAGCGACCGTACAGGGGGGTACGAGCAGTACTTC. This codes for CASSDRTGGYEQYF.

This clonotype was detected many times. The chain joins TRBV28 to TRBJ2-7; D is uncertain. This CDR3 contains 11 residues. V was cut by 0 bases and J by 7 bases, with 4 bases left in between. Germline assignment: CDR1 MDHEN and CDR2 SYDVKM. Here the CDR3 reads CASSLWGEQYF. CDR3 nucleotides: TGTGCCAGCAGTTTATGGGGGGAGCAGTACTTC.

This clonotype was detected ten times or more. The chain couples TRBV7-8 to TRBJ2-3, with 9 bases that match TRBD2. Germline V gives CDR1 SGHVS, CDR2 FQNEAQ. Trimming cost V 3 bases and J 4 bases; bases outside gene matches: 5. CDR3 length: 15 residues. DNA for the CDR3: TGTGCCAGCAGCTTCGGGACTAGCCTCTCAGATACGCAGTATTTT. This translates into CASSFGTSLSDTQYF.

This clonotype was observed many times. The chain joins TRBV6-6 to TRBJ2-7; D is ambiguous. Germline CDR1 is MNHNY and CDR2 is SVGAGI (reference sequence). The CDR3 runs to 13 residues. The germline V and J ends were trimmed by 2 bases and 0 bases, with 5 bases remaining between them. In DNA form, the CDR3 reads TGTGCCAGCAGTTACCGGAGCTCCTACGAGCAGTACTTC. It specifies CASSYRSSYEQYF.

The chain couples TRBV12-3 or TRBV12-4 to TRBJ1-1; perhaps TRBD1 as D (5 bases). The CDR3 runs to 13 residues. Trimming stripped 6 bases from V and 4 bases from J, with 12 bases between. This CDR3 is CASRGVSSTEAFF. The CDR3 DNA reads as TGTGCCAGCAGAGGGGTGTCGAGCACTGAAGCTTTCTTT.

This clonotype was found many times. The chain carries TRBV20-1 and TRBJ1-1; no clear D. Looked up from germline, CDR1 is DFQATT and CDR2 is SNEGSKA (reference sequence). The CDR3 is made up of 13 amino acids. The germline V and J ends were trimmed by 6 bases and 7 bases, with 18 bases remaining between them. The CDR3 coding sequence is TGCAGTGCCACAATAGGTCCTTCGGGTGAAGCTTTCTTT. Translation: CSATIGPSGEAFF.

In the case of this clonotype: The junction departs from germline at one end; a sequencing error may be responsible. The V call is TRBV7-9, the J call TRBJ2-1, with D possibly matching TRBD2 (6 bases). Germline CDR1 reads SEHNR; CDR2 reads FQNEAQ (reference sequence). The CDR3 contains 14 residues. The CDR3 region has the DNA TGTGCCAGAAGCTTAGGGGCGGGGTATAATGAGCAGTTCTTC. It codes for CARSLGAGYNEQFF. The full variable domain, in which reference TRBV7-9 and TRBJ2-1 provide the parts outside the CDR3, is DTGVSQNPRHKITKRGQNVTFRCDPISEHNRLYWYRQTLGQGPEFLTYFQNEAQLEKSRLLSDRFSAERPKGSFSTLEIQRTEQGDSAMYLCARSLGAGYNEQFFGPGTRLTVL.

There are many counts of this clonotype. The chain employs TRBV29-1 and TRBJ1-2; 9 bases align to TRBD1. The germline V gene has CDR1 SQVTM and CDR2 ANQGSEA. Trimming at V came to 8 bases and at J to 6 bases, leaving 10 bases not matched to a gene. This CDR3 region has 13 residues. The CDR3 reads CSLPSGTGNGYTF. The CDR3 nucleotides are TGCAGCCTTCCCTCAGGGACAGGGAATGGCTACACCTTC. Looking up the rest from reference TRBV29-1 and TRBJ1-2 gives the full variable domain: SAVISQKPSRDICQRGTSLTIQCQVDSQVTMMFWYRQQPGQSLTLIATANQGSEATYESGFVIDKFPISRPNLTFSTLTVSNMSPEDSSIYLCSLPSGTGNGYTFGSGTRLTVV.

V is TRBV18 and J is TRBJ2-7; 14 positions match TRBD2. Trimming removed 5 bases from V and 3 bases from J; junction bases left unmatched: 3. This CDR3 is built from 15 residues. Germline V lookup: CDR1 KGHSH, CDR2 LQKENI. The CDR3 DNA reads TGTGCCAGCTCAAAGGGACTAGCGGGAGACTACGAGCAGTACTTC. Protein: CASSKGLAGDYEQYF.

There are many counts of this clonotype. The chain couples TRBV7-6 to TRBJ1-2; D is undetermined. The CDR3 is 13 residues long. Trimming pared 1 base from V and 7 bases from J, leaving 10 bases between. Per the germline V gene, CDR1 is SGHVS and CDR2 is FNYEAQ. The DNA for the CDR3 is TGTGCCAGCAGCTTAGGGGGTTACTCTGGCTACACCTTC. As protein: CASSLGGYSGYTF. Full variable domain (outside the CDR3, taken from reference TRBV7-6 and TRBJ1-2): GAGVSQSPRYKVTKRGQDVALRCDPISGHVSLYWYRQALGQGPEFLTYFNYEAQQDKSGLPNDRFSAERPEGSISTLTIQRTEQRDSAMYRCASSLGGYSGYTFGSGTRLTVV.